This T cell receptor beta chain was sequenced in a study of cytomegalovirus exposure and HLA in healthy donors. PCR involved 60 Vbeta and 13 Jbeta primers. Assay used: immunoSEQ multiplex PCR; TCRdb lists only in-frame clones, some missing. The data show 150,000 to 200,000 clones, around four fifths seen once. CDR3 length equals 13 residues. The germline V gene encodes CDR1 GTSNPN and CDR2 SVGIG (reference sequence). V was clipped by 2 bases and J by 5 bases, with 12 bases between them. The chain recombines TRBV30 with TRBJ2-5; D is perhaps TRBD2 (7 bases). This TCR came from a girl aged 2-10 years in good health and CMV-seropositive. Sequenced: PBMCs. CDR3 region: CAWSRGGRETQYF. Here the CDR3 DNA reads TGTGCCTGGAGTAGGGGGGGTCGGGAGACCCAGTACTTC.